Below, one T cell receptor (beta chain) is given with its context. Its antigen is as yet unknown. The run depth of the assay was deep. TCRdb's table, derived via immunoSEQ multiplex PCR, lists solely in-frame clones and lacks some. The sample holds about 1 million clones, about 80% seen once. The data derive from a study of shared clonotypes between healthy human individuals. The CDR3 spans 13 residues. Germline V gene data show CDR1 as SGHTA and CDR2 as FQGTGA. J gave up 8 bases and V 5 bases, and 6 bases lay outside the gene matches. Study-wide results and caveats: The study sampled only blood, and tissue repertoires likely differ.

The clonotype was recovered from a young man in good health. Some clones in this sample may be carry-over from other donors' samples. The chain has TRBV7-3 and TRBJ2-1; 7 bases match TRBD1. The sample consisted of memory CD4+ T cells from PBMCs. As to subset: CD45RA-negative fraction. CDR3 residues: CASSPTQGDEQFF. The CDR3 DNA reads as TGTGCCAGCAGCCCTACCCAGGGGGATGAGCAGTTCTTC.